This record concerns one T cell receptor beta chain sequence. What it recognizes is unknown. This CDR3 spans 14 amino acids. The V gene end was trimmed by 5 bases and the J gene end by 8 bases; junction bases not matched to a gene: 8. CDR1 and CDR2 (germline): SNHLY, FYNNEI. The PCR contained 60 Vbeta and 13 Jbeta primers. TCRdb's table, derived via immunoSEQ multiplex PCR, lists solely in-frame clones and lacks some. Its clone listing holds 150,000 to 200,000 clones. This entry comes from a study of cytomegalovirus exposure and HLA in healthy donors. Study summary: An analysis done earlier identified approximately 120 million unique TCR beta sequences from about 179 million T cells. Of about 390 genotyped donors, roughly 81% grouped in the Caucasian-associated ancestry cluster. General study findings and limits: In an earlier analysis, most TCR beta V segments were productive about 87% or about 30% of the time. Researchers counted 150 to 200 TCR beta chains as cytomegalovirus-associated.

V is TRBV2 and J is TRBJ1-4; 7 bases align to TRBD1. The material sequenced was PBMCs. This sequence was found in a woman aged 55-70 years in good health and CMV-seronegative. CDR3 sequence reads: CASSQGVIWEKLFF. In nucleotides, the CDR3 is TGTGCCAGCAGTCAGGGGGTGATTTGGGAAAAACTGTTTTTT.